The 22 T cell receptor beta chains in this list originate from one sample, sequenced in a study of beta chain features in type 1 diabetes. Study observations and caveats: When Type 1 diabetes patients were examined, their TCRB CDR3s proved moderately but significantly shorter in all four CD4+ subsets.

The investigators reverse transcribed all of the isolated RNA, so they sequenced expressed TCRB transcripts. Some clones are missing from TCRdb's copy, which holds only in-frame ones; the method was immunoSEQ multiplex PCR. The profile shows 600,000 or so clones, 9.5% to 15% of them singletons. Antigens for these TCRs are unknown. Sequenced: naive CD4+ T cells from blood. Receptors were obtained from a young man with type 1 diabetes.

This clone has a handful of counts. This sequence joins TRBV9 and TRBJ2-1; D remains ambiguous. V was clipped by 5 bases and J by 2 bases, with 26 bases between them. This CDR3 is built from 19 residues. CDR1 SGDLS and CDR2 YYNGEE come from the germline V gene. The CDR3 spells CASSSHQSLGIGPYNEQFF. The DNA for the CDR3 is TGTGCCAGCAGTTCCCACCAAAGTCTGGGTATTGGACCCTACAATGAGCAGTTCTTC. Full variable domain (outside the CDR3, taken from reference TRBV9 and TRBJ2-1): DSGVTQTPKHLITATGQRVTLRCSPRSGDLSVYWYQQSLDQGLQFLIQYYNGEERAKGNILERFSAQQFPDLHSELNLSSLELGDSALYFCASSSHQSLGIGPYNEQFFGPGTRLTVL.

This chain connects TRBV7-9 to TRBJ2-1; weak D call: TRBD1 (6 bases). Germline V gene lookup returns CDR1 SEHNR and CDR2 FQNEAQ (reference sequence). With 4 bases removed from V and 6 bases from J, the gap between germline ends came to 13 bases. This CDR3 has 14 residues. The CDR3 here is CASSSHLGGNEQFF. The CDR3 nucleotides are TGTGCCAGCAGCTCCCACTTAGGGGGCAATGAGCAGTTCTTC.

This clone was seen only a few times. The chain has TRBV29-1 and TRBJ2-7; D is possibly TRBD1 (7 bases). Germline V lookup: CDR1 SQVTM, CDR2 ANQGSEA. The CDR3 has 16 amino acids. V lost 1 base to trimming and J lost 1 base, with 17 bases between them. In DNA form, the CDR3 reads TGCAGCGTTGAAGGAACGGGGCAGGGGGGTTCCTACGAGCAGTACTTC. The encoded protein is CSVEGTGQGGSYEQYF.

This clone was seen a few times. The V gene is TRBV18, the J gene TRBJ1-2; 9 bases map to TRBD1. Germline-derived CDR1 and CDR2 are KGHSH and LQKENI. The CDR3 covers 13 residues. J gave up 3 bases and V 10 bases, and 6 bases lay outside the gene matches. The CDR3 protein is CATGTGRDYGYTF. In nucleotides, the CDR3 is TGTGCCACTGGGACAGGGAGAGACTATGGCTACACCTTC.

This clone was detected a few times. V usage is TRBV6-5 and J usage is TRBJ1-3; tentative D call: TRBD1 (5 bases). Trimming stripped 6 bases from V and 0 bases from J, with 9 bases between. The CDR3 contains 14 residues. Germline V gives CDR1 MNHEY, CDR2 SVGAGI. The CDR3 loop is CASSVTVSGNTIYF. CDR3 DNA sequence: TGTGCCAGCAGCGTGACAGTCTCTGGAAACACCATATATTTT.

The chain has TRBV11-2 and TRBJ2-5; 8 bases line up with TRBD2. The V gene end was trimmed by 3 bases and the J gene end by 5 bases; junction bases not matched to a gene: 8. The germline V gene has CDR1 SGHAT and CDR2 FQNNGV. This CDR3 has 15 amino acids. The CDR3 sequence is CASSLFSGGPETQYF. The CDR3 nucleotides read TGTGCCAGCAGCTTGTTTTCGGGGGGGCCGGAGACCCAGTACTTC.

This clone was seen a handful of times. The V call is TRBV2, the J call TRBJ2-1, with D possibly TRBD2 on 7 matching bases. Germline assignment: CDR1 SNHLY and CDR2 FYNNEI. The CDR3 extends over 14 amino acids. V lost 3 bases and J 5 bases, leaving 11 bases between the germline ends. Written as DNA, the CDR3 is TGTGCCAGCAGTGACAGGGGAGGGAACAATGAGCAGTTCTTC. As protein: CASSDRGGNNEQFF.

This chain joins TRBV27 and TRBJ1-4, with 9 bases that match TRBD1. The CDR3 sequence is 14 residues long. After removal of 5 bases from V and 11 bases from J, the junction contained 9 bases not matched to a gene. The germline CDR1 and CDR2 sequences are MNHEY and SMNVEV (reference sequence). The DNA of the CDR3 is TGTGCCAGCAGTCGGGACAGGGCAGCAGGGAAACTGTTTTTT. Amino acid sequence: CASSRDRAAGKLFF.

Details on this clone: Distinct nucleotide sequences in the sample also encode this CDR3. The CDR3 nucleotides read TGTGCCAGCTCCCCGGGACAGCCCTACAATGAGCAGTTCTTC. It specifies CASSPGQPYNEQFF. The chain combines TRBV18 with TRBJ2-1; 7 bases align to TRBD1. Germline trimming cut 6 bases from V and 2 bases from J; bases unmatched to any gene: 4. The germline gives CDR1 KGHSH, CDR2 LQKENI. This CDR3 comprises 14 residues.

The rearrangement uses TRBV4-3 and TRBJ1-3, with D perhaps matching TRBD1 (6 bases). The V and J ends lost 2 bases and 3 bases respectively, with 11 bases between them. This CDR3 has 15 residues. Looked up from germline, CDR1 is LGHNA and CDR2 is YSLEER. CDR3 loop: CASSQQLQGGNTIYF. DNA of the CDR3: TGCGCCAGCAGCCAACAACTACAGGGTGGAAACACCATATATTTT.

This clone was counted between two and nine times. The chain combines TRBV7-8 with TRBJ2-3; D unclear. CDR3 length: 15 amino acids. Trimming left V 1 base short and J 2 bases short, with 10 bases between. Germline V gene lookup returns CDR1 SGHVS and CDR2 FQNEAQ. CDR3 DNA sequence: TGTGCCAGCAGCTTAGGGGTCCATTTCACAGATACGCAGTATTTT. Its protein is CASSLGVHFTDTQYF.

The V gene is TRBV4-2, the J gene TRBJ2-1, with D possibly matching TRBD2 (6 bases). V shed 1 base and J shed 8 bases, with 18 bases lying between them. This CDR3 region has 16 residues. CDR1 and CDR2 (germline): LGHNA, YNFKEQ. CDR3 protein: CASSQGVRGRGDEQFF. In DNA form, the CDR3 reads TGTGCCAGCAGCCAAGGTGTGCGGGGCCGAGGCGATGAGCAGTTCTTC.

This chain uses TRBV19 with TRBJ1-2, with D hard to call. The V end lost 3 bases, the J end lost 5 bases, and 10 bases lay between the germline ends. This CDR3 spans 13 amino acids. The germline V gene has CDR1 LNHDA and CDR2 SQIVND (reference sequence). CDR3 coding DNA: TGTGCCAGTAGTATCCCTCTGTTATATGGCTACACCTTC. As protein: CASSIPLLYGYTF.

The chain links TRBV27 to TRBJ2-7; D gene unclear. Germline CDR1 MNHEY, CDR2 SMNVEV (reference sequence). The CDR3 spans 18 residues. Between the trimmed V and J ends, which lost 5 bases and 3 bases, there was a span of 26 bases. The CDR3 loop reads CASSPTRALGSGLYEQYF. The CDR3 DNA is TGTGCCAGCAGTCCCACCCGGGCCCTAGGAAGTGGGCTCTACGAGCAGTACTTC.

The gene calls are TRBV7-2 and TRBJ2-5; 7 bases agree with TRBD1. CDR1 SGHTA and CDR2 FQGNSA come from the germline V gene. V gave up 6 bases and J gave up 5 bases; unmatched junction bases: 6. The CDR3 has 13 amino acids. Here the CDR3 reads CASSPQGWETQYF. DNA of the CDR3: TGTGCCAGCAGTCCACAGGGGTGGGAGACCCAGTACTTC. Full variable domain (outside the CDR3, taken from reference TRBV7-2 and TRBJ2-5): GAGVSQSPSNKVTEKGKDVELRCDPISGHTALYWYRQSLGQGLEFLIYFQGNSAPDKSGLPSDRFSAERTGGSVSTLTIQRTQQEDSAVYLCASSPQGWETQYFGPGTRLLVL.

The chain carries TRBV4-3 and TRBJ2-5; 7 bases line up with TRBD1. The CDR3 has 15 residues. With V trimmed by 4 bases and J by 0 bases, 5 bases remained unmatched. Germline V CDR1 and CDR2: LGHNA, YSLEER. The CDR3 here is CASSPTGLYQETQYF. The CDR3, as DNA: TGCGCCAGCAGCCCGACAGGGTTGTACCAAGAGACCCAGTACTTC.

This clone has a handful of counts. The chain employs TRBV7-2 and TRBJ2-1; no clear D. This CDR3 region has 13 residues. V shed 5 bases and J shed 6 bases, with 11 bases lying between them. Germline V CDR1 and CDR2: SGHTA, FQGNSA. DNA for the CDR3: TGTGCCAGCAGCCCAAATCCGGGCAATGAGCAGTTCTTC. This encodes CASSPNPGNEQFF.

This clone has only a few counts. A read error may account for a junction end that differs from germline. The CDR3 loop reads CAGYLNGFSW. The CDR3 nucleotides read TGTGCCGGGTACCTAAACGGCTTTTCGTGG. The chain carries TRBV19 and TRBJ1-1, with D unresolved. This CDR3 spans 10 amino acids. Per the germline V gene, CDR1 is LNHDA and CDR2 is SQIVND (reference sequence).

V and J are TRBV28 and TRBJ1-5, with TRBD1 matching 12 bases. Trimming cost V 5 bases and J 5 bases; bases outside gene matches: 4. The germline V gene has CDR1 MDHEN and CDR2 SYDVKM. The CDR3 contains 15 residues. As DNA, the CDR3 is TGTGCCAGCAGTCCCCGGGACAGGGGGCATCAGCCCCAGCATTTT. This sequence encodes CASSPRDRGHQPQHF.

The genes are TRBV6-1 and TRBJ2-1, with TRBD1 as a possible D gene (6 bases). The CDR3 totals 12 residues. Germline assignment: CDR1 MNHNS and CDR2 SASEGT. V lost 10 bases and J 1 base, leaving 8 bases between the germline ends. The CDR3 DNA reads as TGTGCCACCGACAGGTCCTACAATGAGCAGTTCTTC. This gives the protein CATDRSYNEQFF.

The V gene is TRBV30, the J gene TRBJ1-6; perhaps TRBD1 as D (6 bases). Germline CDR1 GTSNPN, CDR2 SVGIG (reference sequence). Deletions cut 4 bases from V and 9 bases from J, with 10 bases between. The length of the CDR3 is 12 residues. In DNA, the CDR3 is TGTGCCTGGATTCAGGGGAGTTCACCCCTCCACTTT. Translation gives CAWIQGSSPLHF. Combining the CDR3 with reference TRBV30 and TRBJ1-6 gives the whole variable domain SQTIHQWPATLVQPVGSPLSLECTVEGTSNPNLYWYRQAAGRGLQLLFYSVGIGQISSEVPQNLSASRPQDRQFILSSKKLLLSDSGFYLCAWIQGSSPLHFGNGTRLTVT.

The sample holds a few counts of this clone. The V call is TRBV30, the J call TRBJ1-6; 9 bases align to TRBD1. Germline CDR1 GTSNPN, CDR2 SVGIG (reference sequence). The CDR3 has 15 residues. J gave up 4 bases and V 6 bases, and 7 bases lay outside the gene matches. The CDR3 loop is CACQPGTGYNSPLHF. The CDR3 bases are TGTGCCTGCCAGCCCGGGACAGGGTATAATTCACCCCTCCACTTT.